This entry lists 16 T cell receptor beta chains sequenced from one sample in a study of T cells after yellow fever vaccination (dated by TCRdb to the late 2010s). What this sample's treatment or condition label stands for: live attenuated yellow fever vaccine strain. Library method: 5' RACE. Sequencing used an Illumina HiSeq 2500. Using fastp at Q25 and MiXCR, TCRdb reprocessed the public reads and kept productive beta chains. Every entry covers one CDR3 protein and lists the most common genes and DNA from its rows. Recorded for this sample are 120,000 or so distinct CDR3 sequences; roughly 7.9% of them occurred a single time. Over 2.5% of the sample belongs to the ten largest clones. The specimen was CD4+ T cells sorted from PBMCs, collected about 41 days after the first yellow fever vaccination. All receptors derive from a young man who received the YFV17D yellow fever vaccine.

The chain uses TRBV6-1 and TRBJ1-2, with a weak D call TRBD1 (5 bases). The CDR3 spans 12 residues. CDR1 and CDR2 (germline): MNHNS, SASEGT. V dropped 4 bases and J dropped 4 bases, with 7 bases sitting between them. The CDR3 region is CASSVDIYGYTF. As DNA, the CDR3 is TGTGCCAGCAGTGTGGACATCTATGGCTACACCTTC.

This clonotype was counted at least ten times. V usage is TRBV18 and J usage is TRBJ2-5; 10 bases are a match to TRBD2. Trimming at V came to 0 bases and at J to 5 bases, leaving 6 bases not matched to a gene. Looked up from germline, CDR1 is KGHSH and CDR2 is LQKENI. The CDR3 runs 16 residues. The CDR3 region has the DNA TGTGCCAGCTCACCACCTACCGGGACTAGCGTGGAGACCCAGTACTTC. Translated: CASSPPTGTSVETQYF.

This clonotype was observed many times. V is TRBV5-6 and J is TRBJ2-3, with no clear D. Trimming removed 2 bases at V and 4 bases at J, with 20 bases between. The V gene's germline CDR1 is SGHDT and CDR2 YYEEEE. This CDR3 has 17 residues. DNA of the CDR3: TGTGCCAGCAGCTTTCAACCCTTAATTAGGTCCTCAGATACGCAGTATTTT. Translating gives CASSFQPLIRSSDTQYF.

On this clonotype itself: A much larger clone differs by one base, so this may be a read error. This rearrangement joins TRBV7-9 to TRBJ1-2; D not resolved. This CDR3 has 12 residues. V shed 2 bases and J shed 8 bases, with 9 bases lying between them. CDR1 is SEHNR, CDR2 FQNEAQ, per germline (reference sequence). The chain's CDR3 is CASSLMWNGYTF. The DNA of the CDR3 is TGTGCCAGCAGCTTAATGTGGAACGGCTACACCTTC.

As for this clonotype: One junction end disagrees with the germline gene, perhaps due to a read error. The chain joins TRBV20-1 to TRBJ2-1, with TRBD2 matching 14 bases. Germline V lookup: CDR1 DFQATT, CDR2 SNEGSKA (reference sequence). The CDR3 is 16 amino acids. The CDR3 nucleotides are TGCTGTGCTAGTAGAGCCGGGACTAGCGGGGGCTATGAGCAGTTCTTC. This gives the protein CCASRAGTSGGYEQFF.

Ten or more counts support this clonotype. This chain connects TRBV19 to TRBJ2-1; D not certain. The CDR3 contains 16 residues. Germline lookup yields CDR1 LNHDA and CDR2 SQIVND (reference sequence). With 3 bases removed from V and 0 bases from J, the gap between germline ends came to 12 bases. This chain's CDR3 is CASSILGRSSYNEQFF. In DNA form, the CDR3 reads TGTGCCAGTAGTATTTTGGGCAGGAGCTCCTACAATGAGCAGTTCTTC.

Many counts were recorded for this clonotype. The chain employs TRBV5-8 and TRBJ1-2; TRBD1 might be the D (5 bases). Germline V lookup: CDR1 SGHTS, CDR2 YDEGEE. The CDR3 spans 15 residues. The V and J ends lost 0 bases and 4 bases respectively, with 13 bases between them. In DNA, the CDR3 is TGTGCCAGCAGCTTGGCCTATGAGGGGAGCTATGGCTACACCTTC. Translation gives CASSLAYEGSYGYTF.

This clonotype was counted many times. As DNA, the CDR3 is TGCGCCAGCAGCTTGTCCACTAACAATGAGCAGTTCTTC. It encodes CASSLSTNNEQFF. This chain uses TRBV5-1 with TRBJ2-1; D call uncertain. CDR3 size: 13 residues. Germline lookup yields CDR1 SGHRS and CDR2 YFSETQ. Trimming left V 1 base short and J 5 bases short, with 7 bases between.

This clonotype was found many times. J is TRBJ2-7 and V is TRBV12-3 or TRBV12-4; TRBD1 aligns across 9 bases. V dropped 1 base and J dropped 5; count of bases not matched to a gene: 0. The CDR3 totals 13 residues. CDR3 DNA sequence: TGTGCCAGCAGTTTAGGGGACAGGGACGAGCAGTACGTC. Its protein product is CASSLGDRDEQYV.

This clonotype was detected ten times or more. The chain combines TRBV2 with TRBJ2-7; 10 bases map to TRBD2. The ends lost 5 bases at V and 3 bases at J; junction bases unmatched: 7. The CDR3 totals 15 residues. CDR1 is SNHLY and CDR2 is FYNNEI in the germline V gene. CDR3 protein: CASSLAGAYYYEQYV. Here the CDR3 DNA reads TGTGCCAGCAGTCTAGCGGGGGCTTATTACTACGAGCAGTACGTC.

This clonotype was seen at least ten times. The V and J genes are TRBV7-2 and TRBJ2-3; a possible D gene is TRBD2 (5 bases). Germline CDR1 and CDR2: SGHTA and FQGNSA. V dropped 5 bases and J dropped 2 bases, with 14 bases sitting between them. The CDR3 loop spans 15 amino acids. The CDR3 loop reads CASSPPRAYTDTQYF. The CDR3 nucleotides are TGTGCCAGCAGCCCCCCGCGGGCTTACACAGATACGCAGTATTTT.

Many counts were recorded for this clonotype. The chain recombines TRBV7-2 with TRBJ2-7; the match to TRBD2 covers 8 bases. The V gene's germline CDR1 is SGHTA and CDR2 FQGNSA. Trimming cost V 6 bases and J 0 bases; bases outside gene matches: 1. The CDR3 totals 13 residues. The CDR3 region is CASRGTSSYEQYF. CDR3 nucleotide sequence: TGTGCCAGCAGGGGGACTAGCTCCTACGAGCAGTACTTC.

The sample holds many counts of this clonotype. J is TRBJ2-7 and V is TRBV5-1; TRBD1 agrees at 10 bases. With 3 bases clipped from V and 0 bases from J, the junction kept 3 bases outside the gene matches. Germline CDR1 and CDR2: SGHRS and YFSETQ. This CDR3 has 15 amino acids. This chain's CDR3 is CASSSGTGASYEQYV. The CDR3 DNA reads TGCGCCAGCAGCTCCGGGACAGGGGCCTCCTACGAGCAGTACGTC.

The V call is TRBV30, the J call TRBJ1-3; D is undetermined. Germline loops: CDR1 GTSNPN, CDR2 SVGIG (reference sequence). This CDR3 is 14 amino acids long. CDR3 loop: CAQSEVLSGNTIYF. The CDR3 DNA reads TGTGCTCAAAGCGAGGTCCTCTCTGGAAACACCATATATTTT.

V usage is TRBV7-2 and J usage is TRBJ2-1; 8 positions agree with TRBD1. The CDR3 is made up of 15 amino acids. Germline CDR1 reads SGHTA; CDR2 reads FQGNSA. J gave up 6 bases and V 6 bases, and 10 bases lay outside the gene matches. CDR3 sequence (DNA): TGTGCCAGCAGGACGGGGACAGGCAAAGCCAATGAGCAGTTCTTC. It encodes CASRTGTGKANEQFF.

Comment on this clonotype: This may come from a read error, since a much larger clone is one base off. The rearrangement uses TRBV27 and TRBJ2-3, with a tentative D call TRBD2 (7 bases). The CDR3 consists of 17 residues. The V and J ends lost 2 bases and 4 bases respectively, with 19 bases between them. The germline V gene encodes CDR1 MNHEY and CDR2 SMNVEV (reference sequence). The CDR3 sequence is CASSLAYGGADADTQYF. In DNA form, the CDR3 reads TGTGCCAGCAGTTTAGCCTATGGGGGGGCCGACGCAGATACGCAGTATTTT.